This T cell receptor (beta chain) was captured by sequencing in a study of vaccination and CD4 T cells after COVID-19. Across the study: Sampling that followed vaccination took place a median 72 days after dose two, within a range of 14 to 241. Overlapping spike pools from SARS-CoV-2 and HCoV-NL63, HCoV-OC43 and HCoV-229E served as culture stimuli.

Comment on this clonotype: Antigen: not known.

Cultured CD4+ T-cell DNA underwent Oncomine TCR Beta short-read sequencing. Each CDR3 protein gets one entry after TCRdb re-called the PCR reads with MiXCR. In the table there are about 20,000 distinct CDR3 sequences, approximately 52% of which are singletons. Sample treatment: approximately 9-day PBMC culture with coronavirus spike peptide pools or control peptides (ViraFEST assay). Losses at the gene ends were 3 bases for V and 5 bases for J; bases not matched to a gene: 7. The CDR3 has 15 amino acids. The rearrangement joins TRBV12-3 or TRBV12-4 to TRBJ2-1; 7 bases match TRBD2. This receptor was taken from a human donor who had recovered from COVID-19. The sample was CD4+ T cells from blood, cultured in vitro. The CDR3 nucleotides read TGTGCCAGCAGTTTGCTAGCGGAGAGGAACAATGAGCAGTTCTTC. It is translated as CASSLLAERNNEQFF.